This is a list of T cell receptor beta chains from one sample in a study of blood T cell repertoires in COVID-19. TCRdb's table, derived via immunoSEQ multiplex PCR, lists solely in-frame clones and lacks some. The table shows more than 110,000 clones, with 84% occurring only once. The sample comprised peripheral blood. The origin of the receptors is a human donor in a cohort sampled during active COVID-19. Both conserved end residues are part of each CDR3. The order of the fields is J gene, V gene, D gene, clone size, CDR3 DNA, CDR3 protein. D genes are given only for firm matches. Clone size, where shown, is once, few, many, or a class for clones that have expanded.

TRBJ1-1,TRBV3-1/TRBV3-2,TRBD1,once,TGTGCCAGCAGCCTAAGGACAGGCACGTACACTGAAGCTTTCTTT,CASSLRTGTYTEAFF
TRBJ1-1,TRBV5-4,-,-,TGTGCCAGCAGCTTGGTACGGGGAGTTGGCACTGAAGCTTTCTTT,CASSLVRGVGTEAFF
TRBJ2-3,TRBV6-5,TRBD2,-,TGTGCCAGCACGCCGGGGGGGCCATCCGATACGCAGTATTTT,CASTPGGPSDTQYF
TRBJ2-5,TRBV19,-,-,TGTGCCAGTAGTATAGGGCGGGGGCCCCAAGAGACCCAGTACTTC,CASSIGRGPQETQYF
TRBJ1-2,TRBV28,TRBD1,-,TGTGCCAGCAAAGCAGGGGGCAACTATGGCTACACCTTC,CASKAGGNYGYTF
TRBJ2-7,TRBV7-2,TRBD2,-,TGTGCCAGCAGCCCCGGGCGGGGAGGGTCCTACGAGCAGTACTTC,CASSPGRGGSYEQYF
TRBJ2-2,TRBV7-9,-,few,TGTGCCAGCAGCTTAACTAGCAACACCGGGGAGCTGTTTTTT,CASSLTSNTGELFF
TRBJ2-7,TRBV5-4,TRBD2,-,TGTGCCAGCAGCTTGGGTCTAGCGGGGGCCTACGAGCAGTACTTC,CASSLGLAGAYEQYF
TRBJ2-7,TRBV5-1,TRBD2,-,TGCGCCAGCAGCCCGAAAGCGGGGGGACCTTACGAGCAGTACTTC,CASSPKAGGPYEQYF
TRBJ1-6,TRBV6-5,-,few,TGTGCCAGCAGTTTCCAAGTGACAGTCTCACCCCTCCACTTT,CASSFQVTVSPLHF
TRBJ2-7,TRBV6-2/TRBV6-3,TRBD1,-,TGTGCCAGCAGTGGAGGACAGGGGTTGGTTCCCTACGAGCAGTACTTC,CASSGGQGLVPYEQYF
TRBJ1-2,TRBV7-2,-,-,TGTGCCAGCAGCTTAGATCCGGAGTCGTACTATGGCTACACCTTC,CASSLDPESYYGYTF
TRBJ2-5,TRBV6-5,TRBD2,-,TGTGCCAGCAGCCCCAAGGTGGGGGGGGGAGAGACCCAGTACTTC,CASSPKVGGGETQYF
TRBJ1-6,TRBV7-9,TRBD1,-,TGTGCCAGCAGCTTCTCGGGACAGGGTAATTCACCCCTCCACTTT,CASSFSGQGNSPLHF
TRBJ2-7,TRBV7-9,-,-,TGTGCCAGCAGCCAGGACTCGGGCGACGACGAGCAGTACTTC,CASSQDSGDDEQYF
TRBJ1-2,TRBV14,TRBD1,-,TGTGCCAGCAGCCCGAGATTACAGGGGGCTGATGGCTACACCTTC,CASSPRLQGADGYTF
TRBJ1-1,TRBV5-6,-,-,TGTGCCAGCAGCATATACAGGGTTCAGAACACTGAAGCTTTCTTT,CASSIYRVQNTEAFF
TRBJ2-3,TRBV6-5,-,-,TGTGCCAGCAGTTTGGACAGAAATCCCACAGATACGCAGTATTTT,CASSLDRNPTDTQYF
TRBJ2-7,TRBV6-6,TRBD2,-,TGTGCCAGCAGCCCGGGACTAGTCTACGAGCAGTACTTC,CASSPGLVYEQYF
TRBJ2-7,TRBV7-3,TRBD2,once,TGTGCCAGCACTCACGAGAGGACCGCGCCCAGGACTAGCGGGGGGCGTAACGAGCAGTACTTC,CASTHERTAPRTSGGRNEQYF
TRBJ2-5,TRBV7-2,TRBD2,-,TGTGCCAGCAGCTTAGGCGGGGGGGCCGGGACCCAGTACTTC,CASSLGGGAGTQYF
TRBJ1-6,TRBV19,-,-,TGTGCCAGTAGTATCGGGGGGCTGCCCCTTTCACCCCTCCACTTT,CASSIGGLPLSPLHF
TRBJ1-5,TRBV2,-,few,TGTGCCAGCTCTTTCTCCGACAGGAGCAATCAGCCCCAGCATTTT,CASSFSDRSNQPQHF
TRBJ2-5,TRBV18,TRBD1,-,TGTGCCAGCTCAACGGGGACAGGGACGATGGAGACCCAGTACTTC,CASSTGTGTMETQYF
TRBJ2-7,TRBV2,TRBD2,-,TGTGCCAGCAGTGAAACTATTTCACTAGCGGGGGGATACGAGCAGTACTTC,CASSETISLAGGYEQYF
TRBJ2-2,TRBV6-5,TRBD1,-,TGTGCCAGCAGTTACCGGCAGGGGGCATATACCGGGGAGCTGTTTTTT,CASSYRQGAYTGELFF
TRBJ2-2,TRBV28,TRBD1,-,TGTGCCAGCAGTTTCGGGACAGGCACCGGGGAGCTGTTTTTT,CASSFGTGTGELFF
TRBJ2-7,TRBV4-1,-,few,TGCGCCAGCAGTGGAAGGTGGGGGGACTCCTACGAGCAGTACTTC,CASSGRWGDSYEQYF
TRBJ1-1,TRBV3-1/TRBV3-2,-,-,TGTGCCAGCAGCCAACTTCAGGGAATGGGAGCTTTCTTT,CASSQLQGMGAFF
TRBJ2-3,TRBV29-1,-,-,TGCAGCTCGGGGGGACAGTCACCAGATACGCAGTATTTT,CSSGGQSPDTQYF
TRBJ1-1,TRBV6-6,-,once,TGTGCCAGCAGGGCCACCATGAACACTGAAGCTTTCTTT,CASRATMNTEAFF
TRBJ2-6,TRBV3-1/TRBV3-2,TRBD1,-,TGTGCCAGCAGCCCGTATGACAGGGGAAGGTCTGGGGCCAACGTCCTGACTTTC,CASSPYDRGRSGANVLTF
TRBJ2-5,TRBV6-5,-,once,TGTGCCAGCAGTTACCGAGGCGTTGGATTGAGAGAGACCCAGTACTTC,CASSYRGVGLRETQYF
TRBJ1-6,TRBV3-1/TRBV3-2,TRBD1,few,TGTGCCAGCAGCCAAGAGTTGGACAGGCCAGTCTATAATTCACCCCTCCACTTT,CASSQELDRPVYNSPLHF
TRBJ2-3,TRBV11-3,-,-,TGTGCCAGCAGTAAGGGGCGGGATACGCAGTATTTT,CASSKGRDTQYF
TRBJ1-2,TRBV4-2,-,-,TGTGCCAGCAGCCAAGAAGCCAGGGGCTATGGCTACACCTTC,CASSQEARGYGYTF
TRBJ2-3,TRBV7-6,TRBD2,-,TGTGCCAGCAGCCCTGGAGCGGGGTGGAGCACAGATACGCAGTATTTT,CASSPGAGWSTDTQYF
TRBJ1-5,TRBV6-5,-,few,TGTGCCAGCAGGGTAGGGGGCAATCAGCCCCAGCATTTT,CASRVGGNQPQHF
TRBJ2-7,TRBV7-2,TRBD1,-,TGTGCCAGCAGCTTAGGAGGGACAGAGCTATACGAGCAGTACTTC,CASSLGGTELYEQYF
TRBJ1-1,TRBV7-8,-,-,TGTGCCAGCAGATATACGGGGGGCACTGAAGCTTTCTTT,CASRYTGGTEAFF